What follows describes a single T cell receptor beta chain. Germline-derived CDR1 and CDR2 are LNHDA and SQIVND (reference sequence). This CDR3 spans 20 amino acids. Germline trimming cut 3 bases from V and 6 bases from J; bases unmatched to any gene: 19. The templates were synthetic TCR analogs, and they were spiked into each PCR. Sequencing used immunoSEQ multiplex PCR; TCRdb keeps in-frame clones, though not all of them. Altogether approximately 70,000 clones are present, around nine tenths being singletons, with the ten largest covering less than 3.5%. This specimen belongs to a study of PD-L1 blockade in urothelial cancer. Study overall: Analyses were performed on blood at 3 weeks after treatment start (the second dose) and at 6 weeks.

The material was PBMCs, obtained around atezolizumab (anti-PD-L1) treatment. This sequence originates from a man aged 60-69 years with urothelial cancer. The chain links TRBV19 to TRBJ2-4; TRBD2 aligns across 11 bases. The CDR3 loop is CASSIGGGILAGGPGNIQYF. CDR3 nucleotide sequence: TGTGCCAGTAGTATTGGAGGTGGGATTTTAGCGGGGGGGCCTGGAAACATTCAGTACTTC.